The 14 T cell receptor beta chains below were found in one sample sequenced in a study of response to subunit inactivated influenza vaccine. TCRdb used MiXCR to reprocess the RT-PCR reads, holding one entry per CDR3 protein. Of 860,000 or so distinct CDR3 sequences detected, about 20% appear once; the ten largest clones hold 10% to 13%. The sequencing used PBMCs from blood, collected around 5 days after vaccination. Receptor source: a man between 50 and 59 years old who received an inactivated influenza vaccine.

The DNA for the CDR3 is TGCAGTGCTAGGCTCCTAGCGGGGGATCAGGAGACCCAGTACTTC. It specifies CSARLLAGDQETQYF. The J gene is TRBJ2-5, the V gene TRBV20-1; TRBD2 matches at 10 bases. Germline values: CDR1 DFQATT, CDR2 SNEGSKA (reference sequence). V lost 3 bases to trimming and J lost 5 bases; unmatched junction nucleotides: 9. The CDR3 sequence is 15 residues long.

Of note for this clonotype: A much larger clone lies one base from this, so it may be a read error. The genes are TRBV20-1 and TRBJ2-5, with TRBD1 identical over 7 bases. Germline V gene sequence: CDR1 DFQATT, CDR2 SNEGSKA (reference sequence). This CDR3 region has 15 residues. V shed 4 bases, J shed 4 bases, and the junction held 12 bases outside the gene matches. The CDR3 nucleotides read TGCAGTGCTAAAGACAGGGAATTGTATCTAGAGACCCAGTACTTC. This codes for CSAKDRELYLETQYF.

The rearrangement joins TRBV19 to TRBJ1-5; 7 nucleotides match TRBD1. Germline CDR1 LNHDA, CDR2 SQIVND (reference sequence). The V gene end was trimmed by 5 bases and the J gene end by 7 bases; junction bases not matched to a gene: 5. This CDR3 comprises 13 residues. Here the CDR3 reads CASSVQGGQPQHF. CDR3 DNA sequence: TGTGCCAGTAGTGTGCAGGGGGGACAGCCCCAGCATTTT.

This clonotype was seen at least ten times. The chain uses TRBV20-1 and TRBJ2-5, with D uncertain. The ends were cut back, 0 bases at V and 5 bases at J, with 16 bases in the middle. Germline CDR1 and CDR2: DFQATT and SNEGSKA (reference sequence). The CDR3 is 15 residues long. This chain's CDR3 is CSARDLRPTGETQYF. Here the CDR3 DNA reads TGCAGTGCTAGAGATTTGAGGCCAACCGGGGAGACCCAGTACTTC.

The V gene is TRBV6-1, the J gene TRBJ1-4; 7 bases are shared with TRBD1. V gave up 5 bases and J gave up 8 bases; unmatched junction bases: 8. CDR1 and CDR2 (germline): MNHNS, SASEGT. The CDR3 runs to 14 residues. CDR3 nucleotides: TGTGCCAGCAGTCTGGGACAGTGGCCCGAAAAACTGTTTTTT. Protein: CASSLGQWPEKLFF.

J is TRBJ2-3 and V is TRBV4-3, with 13 nucleotides matching TRBD2. The junction had 8 bases not matched to a gene; V was cut back by 0 bases and J by 2 bases. Germline CDR1 is LGHNA and CDR2 is YSLEER. This CDR3 comprises 19 residues. CDR3 in DNA: TGCGCCAGCAGCCAAGATCAGACGGGACTAGCGGGATTCACAGATACGCAGTATTTT. It codes for CASSQDQTGLAGFTDTQYF.

The V and J genes are TRBV7-8 and TRBJ1-4; possible D gene TRBD1, 5 bases. CDR3 size: 16 residues. Germline V gives CDR1 SGHVS, CDR2 FQNEAQ. Trimming removed 5 bases from V and 0 bases from J, with 13 bases in between. CDR3 nucleotides: TGTGCCAGCAGCCCCCAGAGGGGTGCAACTAATGAAAAACTGTTTTTT. Translating it yields CASSPQRGATNEKLFF.

J is TRBJ2-3 and V is TRBV7-2; perhaps D is TRBD1 or TRBD2 (5 bases each). The CDR3 length is 17 residues. Germline V gives CDR1 SGHTA, CDR2 FQGNSA. Trimming removed 3 bases from V and 5 bases from J, with 21 bases in between. In DNA, the CDR3 is TGTGCCAGCAGCTTCATTCCGGGACCCCCTACCCGAGATACGCAGTATTTT. Encoded protein: CASSFIPGPPTRDTQYF.

There are a few counts of this clonotype. The CDR3 reads CSARGTTRSGEKLFF. CDR3 nucleotides: TGCAGTGCTAGAGGGACCACTCGGTCTGGTGAAAAACTGTTTTTT. This chain joins TRBV20-1 and TRBJ1-4; D is uncertain. The length of the CDR3 is 15 residues. V was shortened by 1 base and J by 7 bases, with 16 bases between the two germline ends. In germline, CDR1 is DFQATT, CDR2 SNEGSKA (reference sequence).

The DNA for the CDR3 is TGTGCCAGCACCGAAGGACCGATCTACGAGCAGTACTTC. The encoded protein is CASTEGPIYEQYF. The chain couples TRBV2 to TRBJ2-7, with D unresolved. The CDR3 runs to 13 residues. V lost 7 bases and J lost 3, with 13 bases in between. The germline gives CDR1 SNHLY, CDR2 FYNNEI.

This rearrangement joins TRBV5-1 to TRBJ1-1; 12 bases line up with TRBD1. V gave up 4 bases and J gave up 1 base; unmatched junction bases: 8. This CDR3 has 17 amino acids. Germline V gene sequence: CDR1 SGHRS, CDR2 YFSETQ. The CDR3 protein is CASSPPGQGARNTEAFF. CDR3 coding DNA: TGCGCCAGCAGCCCCCCGGGACAGGGGGCGAGGAACACTGAAGCTTTCTTT.

This clonotype was found a few times. V usage is TRBV12-3 or TRBV12-4 and J usage is TRBJ1-2; D is possibly TRBD1 (5 bases). V was pared by 3 bases and J by 5 bases, with 19 bases between. This CDR3 is built from 16 residues. CDR3 region: CASSLTRTGVPYGYTF. The CDR3 nucleotides read TGTGCCAGCAGTTTGACAAGAACGGGGGTCCCTTATGGCTACACCTTC.

The chain carries TRBV5-1 and TRBJ1-2; D unclear. Germline V lookup: CDR1 SGHRS, CDR2 YFSETQ. Between the trimmed V and J ends, which lost 3 bases and 6 bases, there was a span of 12 bases. This CDR3 has 13 residues. CDR3 loop: CASSSPAWNGYTF. CDR3 coding DNA: TGCGCCAGCAGCTCGCCTGCCTGGAATGGCTACACCTTC.

The V call is TRBV12-3 or TRBV12-4, the J call TRBJ2-5; 7 positions agree with TRBD1. With 5 bases clipped from V and 7 bases from J, the junction kept 13 bases outside the gene matches. The CDR3 is made up of 15 amino acids. This chain's CDR3 is CASSTPDRPLGTQYF. CDR3 nucleotide sequence: TGTGCCAGCAGTACCCCGGACAGGCCCCTCGGGACCCAGTACTTC.